This T cell receptor (beta chain) was profiled in a study of siplizumab effects on memory and regulatory T cells. Method: immunoSEQ multiplex PCR; TCRdb's copy keeps in-frame clones and lacks some. The repertoire consists of approximately 82,000 clones, with roughly 87% occurring once and the leading ten covering roughly 1.5%. Germline CDR1 and CDR2: SGHRS and YFSETQ. There are 14 residues in the CDR3. The chain combines TRBV5-1 with TRBJ2-5; D not certain. The DNA end favors TRBJ2-7, so the J call may be wrong. Sample: Tregs sorted from blood. This TCR was sampled from a human donor in good health. The CDR3 reads CASSLGQVAYEQYF. The CDR3 DNA reads as TGCGCCAGCAGCTTGGGCCAGGTTGCCTACGAGCAGTACTTC.